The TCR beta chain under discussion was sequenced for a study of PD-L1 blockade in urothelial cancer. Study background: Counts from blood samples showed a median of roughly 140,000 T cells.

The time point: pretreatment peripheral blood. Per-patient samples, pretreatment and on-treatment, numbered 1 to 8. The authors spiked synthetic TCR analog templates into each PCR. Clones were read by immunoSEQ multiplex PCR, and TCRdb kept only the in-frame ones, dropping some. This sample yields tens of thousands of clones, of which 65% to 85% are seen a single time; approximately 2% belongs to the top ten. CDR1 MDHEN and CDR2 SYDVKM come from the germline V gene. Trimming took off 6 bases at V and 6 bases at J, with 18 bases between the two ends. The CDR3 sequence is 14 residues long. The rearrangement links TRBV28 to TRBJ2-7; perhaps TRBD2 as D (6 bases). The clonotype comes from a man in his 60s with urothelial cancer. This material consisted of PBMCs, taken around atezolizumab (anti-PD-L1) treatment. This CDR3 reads CASSPGGGDGEQYF. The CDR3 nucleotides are TGTGCCAGCAGCCCCGGCGGAGGGGATGGCGAGCAGTACTTC. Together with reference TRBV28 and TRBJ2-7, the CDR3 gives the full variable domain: DVKVTQSSRYLVKRTGEKVFLECVQDMDHENMFWYRQDPGLGLRLIYFSYDVKMKEKGDIPEGYSVSREKKERFSLILESASTNQTSMYLCASSPGGGDGEQYFGPGTRLTVT.